Presented here are 29 T cell receptor beta chains from one specimen sequenced in a study of T cell responses to AZD1222 COVID-19 vaccine. Using immunoSEQ multiplex PCR, the repertoire was profiled, and TCRdb retains in-frame clones only, with some absent. The repertoire has about 150,000 clones, about 89% of them found once; the top ten carry approximately 2.7%. The material was peripheral blood, obtained on day 0 of MenACWY control vaccination. The receptors derive from an adult in good health.

The chain combines TRBV7-9 with TRBJ2-1; 9 nucleotides match TRBD2. V lost 0 bases and J lost 7; bases outside the gene matches: 4. In germline, CDR1 is SEHNR, CDR2 FQNEAQ (reference sequence). This CDR3 has 15 amino acids. CDR3 nucleotides: TGTGCCAGCAGCTTAGCTAGCGGGAGTGGAAATGAGCAGTTCTTC. It encodes CASSLASGSGNEQFF.

The chain has TRBV4-1 and TRBJ1-2; TRBD1 aligns across 11 bases. CDR3 length: 16 amino acids. Germline V CDR1 and CDR2: MGHRA, YSYEKL. Trimming removed 4 bases from V and 7 bases from J; junction bases left unmatched: 11. This chain's CDR3 is CASSPHGQGARLGYTF. In DNA form, the CDR3 reads TGCGCCAGCAGCCCCCATGGACAGGGGGCGCGTCTTGGCTACACCTTC.

The chain couples TRBV4-1 to TRBJ2-2; no reliable D call. Germline CDR1 and CDR2: MGHRA and YSYEKL. The CDR3 runs 16 residues. V lost 0 bases, J lost 8 bases, and 16 bases lay in between. CDR3 sequence: CASSQDVSTRSGELFF. CDR3 sequence (DNA): TGCGCCAGCAGCCAAGATGTCTCGACGCGAAGTGGGGAGCTGTTTTTT.

The chain uses TRBV11-3 and TRBJ2-1, with TRBD2 matching over 7 bases. The CDR3 totals 14 residues. The germline V gene has CDR1 SGHNT and CDR2 YENEEA. The ends lost 1 base at V and 7 bases at J; junction bases unmatched: 4. CDR3 DNA: TGTGCCAGCAGCTTAGGGCGGGAGCGAAATGAGCAGTTCTTC. This encodes CASSLGRERNEQFF.

The rearrangement links TRBV18 to TRBJ2-3, with D perhaps matching TRBD1 or TRBD2 (5 bases each). The CDR3 loop spans 14 amino acids. Trimming took 5 bases from V and 1 from J, leaving 10 bases between them. CDR1 and CDR2 from the germline V gene are KGHSH and LQKENI. The DNA for the CDR3 is TGTGCCAGCTCATCTGGGGACGGCACAGATACGCAGTATTTT. Translated, it gives CASSSGDGTDTQYF.

The V call is TRBV30, the J call TRBJ2-1, with D unclear. Trimming cost V 0 bases and J 3 bases, with 12 bases left between them. CDR3 length: 15 residues. Germline V gene lookup returns CDR1 GTSNPN and CDR2 SVGIG (reference sequence). The CDR3 is CAWSVGRLGYNEQFF. CDR3 DNA: TGTGCCTGGAGTGTTGGACGACTCGGCTACAATGAGCAGTTCTTC. The full variable domain, rest sourced from reference TRBV30 and TRBJ2-1, is SQTIHQWPATLVQPVGSPLSLECTVEGTSNPNLYWYRQAAGRGLQLLFYSVGIGQISSEVPQNLSASRPQDRQFILSSKKLLLSDSGFYLCAWSVGRLGYNEQFFGPGTRLTVL.

This chain uses TRBV5-5 with TRBJ2-7; D ambiguous. CDR1 SGHKS and CDR2 YYEKEE come from the germline V gene (reference sequence). This CDR3 comprises 13 residues. Deletions cut 2 bases from V and 2 bases from J, with 8 bases between. The CDR3 region is CASSFRPTYEQYF. For the CDR3, the DNA is TGTGCCAGCAGCTTTCGTCCAACCTACGAGCAGTACTTC.

The chain couples TRBV19 to TRBJ1-2, with 7 bases fitting TRBD1. CDR3 length: 13 amino acids. Germline-derived CDR1 and CDR2 are LNHDA and SQIVND (reference sequence). V shed 3 bases and J 8 bases; nucleotides not matched to a gene: 6. The CDR3 DNA is TGTGCCAGTAGTATGAGACAGGGTCGAGGCTACACCTTC. Translating gives CASSMRQGRGYTF. The complete variable domain, with remaining parts taken from reference TRBV19 and TRBJ1-2, reads DGGITQSPKYLFRKEGQNVTLSCEQNLNHDAMYWYRQDPGQGLRLIYYSQIVNDFQKGDIAEGYSVSREKKESFPLTVTSAQKNPTAFYLCASSMRQGRGYTFGSGTRLTVV.

This clone is a singleton in its sample. The chain joins TRBV3-1 (or the pseudogene TRBV3-2) to TRBJ2-3; D is possibly TRBD1 (5 bases). The CDR3 totals 17 residues. V lost 2 bases to trimming and J lost 5 bases, with 20 bases between them. The germline CDR1 and CDR2 sequences are LGHDT and YNNKEL (reference sequence). CDR3 nucleotide sequence: TGTGCCAGCAGCCAAAACCTACAGGCCAGGTGGGGAGATACGCAGTATTTT. Protein sequence: CASSQNLQARWGDTQYF.

The chain is built from TRBV27 and TRBJ1-1; D not certain. Between the trimmed V and J ends, which lost 5 bases and 4 bases, there was a span of 14 bases. The CDR3 runs 14 residues. CDR1 is MNHEY, CDR2 SMNVEV, per germline (reference sequence). CDR3 coding DNA: TGTGCCAGCAGTCGAGTTTTCAGTGGCACTGAAGCTTTCTTT. Its translation is CASSRVFSGTEAFF.

This rearrangement joins TRBV14 to TRBJ1-2; D is unresolved. The germline CDR1 and CDR2 sequences are SGHDN and FVKESK. This CDR3 has 14 residues. Trimming stripped 0 bases from V and 3 bases from J, with 8 bases between. The CDR3 nucleotides read TGTGCCAGCAGCCAAGATCCCCACTACTATGGCTACACCTTC. Translating gives CASSQDPHYYGYTF.

This clone is a singleton in its sample. V is TRBV9 and J is TRBJ1-1, with no clear D. Trimming took 0 bases from V and 9 from J, leaving 12 bases between them. Per germline, CDR1 SGDLS and CDR2 YYNGEE. This CDR3 contains 13 residues. The CDR3 sequence: CASSVAFGDQAFF. The CDR3 bases are TGTGCCAGCAGCGTAGCATTTGGAGACCAAGCTTTCTTT.

The chain joins TRBV5-4 to TRBJ2-1; 7 positions agree with TRBD1. The length of the CDR3 is 18 residues. From germline, CDR1 is SGHNT and CDR2 YYREEE (reference sequence). The V and J ends lost 0 bases and 2 bases, in that order; junction bases with no gene match: 11. The CDR3 nucleotides read TGTGCCAGCAGCTTGGCCGGTAGGGGGCGGGTAACCTACAATGAGCAGTTCTTC. It yields the protein CASSLAGRGRVTYNEQFF.

J is TRBJ2-7 and V is TRBV27; possible D gene TRBD1, 5 bases. The V end lost 0 bases, the J end lost 3 bases, and 9 bases lay between the germline ends. The V gene's germline CDR1 is MNHEY and CDR2 SMNVEV (reference sequence). This CDR3 region has 14 residues. CDR3 nucleotide sequence: TGTGCCAGCAGTTTATCGAGCAGGGTCTACGAGCAGTACTTC. The encoded protein is CASSLSSRVYEQYF.

The V gene is TRBV11-3, the J gene TRBJ2-1, with D hard to call. The germline V gene has CDR1 SGHNT and CDR2 YENEEA. This CDR3 comprises 15 residues. Trimming stripped 1 base from V and 8 bases from J, with 15 bases between. This chain's CDR3 is CASSLGAEWAHEQFF. The DNA for the CDR3 is TGTGCCAGCAGCTTAGGGGCGGAGTGGGCACATGAGCAGTTCTTC.

The chain uses TRBV30 and TRBJ1-1; maybe TRBD1 (6 bases). In germline, CDR1 is GTSNPN, CDR2 SVGIG (reference sequence). This CDR3 is 15 amino acids long. V was pared by 0 bases and J by 0 bases, with 11 bases between. The CDR3, as DNA: TGTGCCTGGAGTGTTGGGTACAGGGTGAACACTGAAGCTTTCTTT. Protein: CAWSVGYRVNTEAFF.

This clone occurred a few times. The gene calls are TRBV6-4 and TRBJ2-3, with D unresolved. Looked up from germline, CDR1 is MRHNA and CDR2 is SNTAGT. V was cut by 0 bases and J by 2 bases, with 9 bases left in between. The length of the CDR3 is 15 residues. The CDR3 sequence: CASSDSDGVTDTQYF. The DNA for the CDR3 is TGTGCCAGCAGTGACTCGGATGGGGTCACAGATACGCAGTATTTT.

The gene calls are TRBV6-6 and TRBJ1-2; 10 nucleotides agree with TRBD1. The CDR3 length is 14 residues. Germline lookup yields CDR1 MNHNY and CDR2 SVGAGI (reference sequence). The V and J ends lost 5 bases and 6 bases, in that order; junction bases with no gene match: 6. CDR3 DNA sequence: TGTGCCAGCAGTCCCGGGACAGGGGCTGATGGCTACACCTTC. This sequence encodes CASSPGTGADGYTF.

This clone was counted once. V and J are TRBV2 and TRBJ1-1, with a possible D match to TRBD1 (5 bases). CDR1 SNHLY and CDR2 FYNNEI come from the germline V gene. Deletions cut 6 bases from V and 3 bases from J, with 14 bases between. The CDR3 length is 14 residues. CDR3 sequence (DNA): TGTGCCAGCAGCGTATCCTGGGGGGACACTGAAGCTTTCTTT. This codes for CASSVSWGDTEAFF. The variable domain in full, with the rest retrieved from reference TRBV2 and TRBJ1-1, is EPEVTQTPSHQVTQMGQEVILRCVPISNHLYFYWYRQILGQKVEFLVSFYNNEISEKSEIFDDQFSVERPDGSNFTLKIRSTKLEDSAMYFCASSVSWGDTEAFFGQGTRLTVV.

This rearrangement joins TRBV19 to TRBJ1-2; perhaps TRBD1 as D (5 bases). With 6 bases removed from V and 6 bases from J, the gap between germline ends came to 14 bases. CDR1 and CDR2 from the germline V gene are LNHDA and SQIVND (reference sequence). The CDR3 consists of 13 residues. Here the CDR3 reads CASRGQIFNGYTF. The CDR3 DNA follows: TGTGCCAGTAGGGGGCAGATCTTCAATGGCTACACCTTC.

This clone was counted once. The gene calls are TRBV5-1 and TRBJ2-2; the match to TRBD1 covers 8 bases. The junction had 6 bases not matched to a gene; V was cut back by 4 bases and J by 4 bases. Germline loops: CDR1 SGHRS, CDR2 YFSETQ. CDR3 length: 15 amino acids. The CDR3 coding sequence is TGCGCCAGCAGCGCGGACAGGGTTGGCACCGGGGAGCTGTTTTTT. Its translation is CASSADRVGTGELFF.

The J gene is TRBJ1-3, the V gene TRBV13; TRBD1 might be the D (5 bases). This CDR3 is built from 16 residues. The germline CDR1 and CDR2 sequences are PRHDT and FYEKMQ (reference sequence). The V end was cut by 0 bases, the J end by 0 bases, with 9 bases between. The CDR3 region is CASSLGQGGSGNTIYF. DNA of the CDR3: TGTGCCAGCAGCTTAGGTCAGGGCGGCTCTGGAAACACCATATATTTT.

The CDR3, as DNA: TGTGCCAGCAGCTGGGGGCCGGGTTCGGCCTATGGCTACACCTTC. Its translation: CASSWGPGSAYGYTF. The V call is TRBV5-8, the J call TRBJ1-2; a possible D gene is TRBD1 (6 bases). Trimming stripped 3 bases from V and 4 bases from J, with 16 bases between. The CDR3 length is 15 residues. Per germline, CDR1 SGHTS and CDR2 YDEGEE.

This clone was counted only a few times. This chain connects TRBV5-1 to TRBJ2-7; 8 bases are a match to TRBD1. CDR1 and CDR2 from the germline V gene are SGHRS and YFSETQ. J lost 5 bases, V lost 2 bases, and 9 bases had no gene match. The CDR3 spans 15 residues. The CDR3 region is CASSFTGTGVHEQYF. DNA for the CDR3: TGCGCCAGCAGCTTTACCGGGACAGGAGTCCACGAGCAGTACTTC. Supplemented by reference TRBV5-1 and TRBJ2-7, the full variable domain reads KAGVTQTPRYLIKTRGQQVTLSCSPISGHRSVSWYQQTPGQGLQFLFEYFSETQRNKGNFPGRFSGRQFSNSRSEMNVSTLELGDSALYLCASSFTGTGVHEQYFGPGTRLTVT.

The chain has TRBV3-1 (or the pseudogene TRBV3-2) and TRBJ2-3, with D maybe TRBD2 (7 bases). The CDR3 extends over 13 amino acids. V lost 9 bases, J lost 6 bases, and 16 bases lay in between. Germline CDR1 LGHDT, CDR2 YNNKEL (reference sequence). DNA for the CDR3: TGTGCCAGTACACCCGGGGGGCGGGATACGCAGTATTTT. Its protein product is CASTPGGRDTQYF.

In the case of this clone: Different DNA sequences within this sample yield the same CDR3. The chain recombines TRBV7-3 with TRBJ2-1; D gene ambiguous. The ends were cut back, 2 bases at V and 7 bases at J, with 9 bases in the middle. The CDR3 runs to 13 residues. Germline lookup yields CDR1 SGHTA and CDR2 FQGTGA. CDR3 protein: CASSLGLGNEQFF. The CDR3 region has the DNA TGTGCCAGCAGCTTAGGGCTCGGTAATGAGCAGTTCTTC.

The genes are TRBV9 and TRBJ1-5; 9 bases are a match to TRBD1. Looked up from germline, CDR1 is SGDLS and CDR2 is YYNGEE. The CDR3 has 15 residues. V dropped 7 bases and J dropped 0; count of bases not matched to a gene: 5. The CDR3 spells CASSRQGDSNQPQHF. The CDR3 DNA reads as TGTGCCAGCTCTAGACAGGGGGATAGCAATCAGCCCCAGCATTTT.

The chain is built from TRBV11-2 and TRBJ2-7; weak D call: TRBD2 (5 bases). The CDR3 consists of 15 residues. Trimming removed 2 bases from V and 3 bases from J, with 14 bases in between. CDR1 and CDR2 from the germline V gene are SGHAT and FQNNGV. The CDR3 coding sequence is TGTGCCAGCAGCTTAAAAGAGGGTGGTCTCTACGAGCAGTACTTC. Translating gives CASSLKEGGLYEQYF.

J is TRBJ2-7 and V is TRBV10-3, with D possibly called TRBD1 or TRBD2 (5 bases each). V gave up 0 bases and J gave up 5 bases, with 17 bases separating them. The CDR3 has 16 residues. CDR1 is ENHRY and CDR2 is SYGVKD in the germline V gene. CDR3 protein: CAISESVPGRKHEQYF. The CDR3 nucleotides read TGTGCCATCAGTGAGTCAGTCCCAGGGAGAAAACACGAGCAGTACTTC.